Below are 5 T cell receptor beta chains sequenced from a single sample in a study of technical replicates of blood from several donors. Method: immunoSEQ multiplex PCR; TCRdb's copy keeps in-frame clones and lacks some. This table has 80,000 or so clones, more than 95% appearing once. Material: T cells isolated from PBMCs. The receptors here all came from a human donor in good health.

The V call is TRBV6-5, the J call TRBJ1-4, with D perhaps TRBD1 (5 bases). Trimming cost V 5 bases and J 7 bases, with 17 bases left between them. The CDR3 has 15 residues. Germline V lookup: CDR1 MNHEY, CDR2 SVGAGI. CDR3 sequence: CASSTGGEGGEKLFF. CDR3 coding DNA: TGTGCCAGCAGTACGGGGGGGGAGGGTGGTGAAAAACTGTTTTTT.

This chain connects TRBV28 to TRBJ1-2; no clear D. The CDR3 length is 15 residues. Germline lookup yields CDR1 MDHEN and CDR2 SYDVKM. The V end lost 5 bases, the J end lost 3 bases, and 16 bases lay between the germline ends. CDR3 in DNA: TGTGCCAGCAGTCCATCCGAGCGGAGACACTATGGCTACACCTTC. Its protein is CASSPSERRHYGYTF.

This chain uses TRBV7-9 with TRBJ2-7; 7 positions match TRBD1. Germline loops: CDR1 SEHNR, CDR2 FQNEAQ (reference sequence). This CDR3 has 14 amino acids. The V gene end was trimmed by 6 bases and the J gene end by 4 bases; junction bases not matched to a gene: 9. This CDR3 is CASSPGGGTYEQYF. CDR3 DNA: TGTGCCAGCAGTCCAGGGGGTGGCACGTACGAGCAGTACTTC.

The chain links TRBV28 to TRBJ1-5; TRBD1 agrees at 7 bases. Trimming cost V 6 bases and J 7 bases; bases outside gene matches: 9. This CDR3 has 14 amino acids. CDR1 is MDHEN, CDR2 SYDVKM, per germline. The CDR3 sequence: CASSINRGGQPQHF. Written as DNA, the CDR3 is TGTGCCAGCAGCATAAACAGGGGCGGCCAGCCCCAGCATTTT.

V is TRBV2 and J is TRBJ2-3, with D unclear. Trimming took 3 bases from V and 0 from J, leaving 7 bases between them. CDR1 and CDR2 (germline): SNHLY, FYNNEI. This CDR3 spans 14 amino acids. The CDR3 region is CASSESRSTDTQYF. CDR3 bases: TGTGCCAGCAGTGAGTCGCGCAGCACAGATACGCAGTATTTT.